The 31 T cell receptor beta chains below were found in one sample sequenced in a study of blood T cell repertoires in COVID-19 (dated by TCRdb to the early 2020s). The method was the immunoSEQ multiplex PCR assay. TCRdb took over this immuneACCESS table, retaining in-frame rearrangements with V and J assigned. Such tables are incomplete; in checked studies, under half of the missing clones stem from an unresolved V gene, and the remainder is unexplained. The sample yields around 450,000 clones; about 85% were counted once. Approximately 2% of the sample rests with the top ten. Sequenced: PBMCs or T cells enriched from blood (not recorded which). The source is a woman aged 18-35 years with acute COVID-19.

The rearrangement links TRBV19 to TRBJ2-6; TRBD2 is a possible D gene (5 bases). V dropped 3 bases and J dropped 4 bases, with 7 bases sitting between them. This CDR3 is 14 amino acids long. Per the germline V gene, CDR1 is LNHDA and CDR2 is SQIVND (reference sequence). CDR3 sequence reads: CASSMRAGANVLTF. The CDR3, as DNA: TGTGCCAGTAGTATGCGGGCCGGGGCCAACGTCCTGACTTTC.

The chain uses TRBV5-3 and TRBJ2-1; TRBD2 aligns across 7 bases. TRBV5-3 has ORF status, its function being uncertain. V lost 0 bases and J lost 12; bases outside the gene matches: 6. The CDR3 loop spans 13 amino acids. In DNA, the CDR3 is TGTGCCAGAAGCTTGGCCAAAACGGGGGGGCAGTTCTTC. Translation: CARSLAKTGGQFF.

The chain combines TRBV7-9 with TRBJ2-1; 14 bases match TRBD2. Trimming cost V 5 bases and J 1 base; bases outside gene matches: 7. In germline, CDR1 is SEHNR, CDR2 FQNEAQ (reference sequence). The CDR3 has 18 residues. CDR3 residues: CASSPGTSGGLSYNEQFF. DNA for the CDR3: TGTGCCAGCAGCCCGGGGACTAGCGGGGGCCTTTCCTACAATGAGCAGTTCTTC.

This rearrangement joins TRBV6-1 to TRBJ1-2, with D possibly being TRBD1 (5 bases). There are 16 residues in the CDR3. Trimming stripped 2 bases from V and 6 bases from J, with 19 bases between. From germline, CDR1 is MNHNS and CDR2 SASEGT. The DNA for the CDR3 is TGTGCCAGCAGTGAACCAGCGCGGGGGGGATTCGATGGCTACACCTTC. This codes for CASSEPARGGFDGYTF.

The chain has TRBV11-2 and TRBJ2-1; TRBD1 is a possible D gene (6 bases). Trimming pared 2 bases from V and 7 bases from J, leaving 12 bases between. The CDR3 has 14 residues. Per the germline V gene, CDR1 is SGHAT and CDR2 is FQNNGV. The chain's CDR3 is CASSLITGRNEQFF. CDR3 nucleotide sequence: TGTGCCAGCAGCTTAATCACAGGGCGGAATGAGCAGTTCTTC. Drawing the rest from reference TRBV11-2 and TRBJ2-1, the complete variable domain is EAGVAQSPRYKIIEKRQSVAFWCNPISGHATLYWYQQILGQGPKLLIQFQNNGVVDDSQLPKDRFSAERLKGVDSTLKIQPAKLEDSAVYLCASSLITGRNEQFFGPGTRLTVL.

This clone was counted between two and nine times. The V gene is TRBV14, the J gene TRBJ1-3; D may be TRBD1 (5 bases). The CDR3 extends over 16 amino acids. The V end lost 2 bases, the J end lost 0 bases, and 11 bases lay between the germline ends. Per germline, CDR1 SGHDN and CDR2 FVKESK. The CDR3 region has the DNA TGTGCCAGCAGCCAAACCCTCAGGGTCTCTGGAAACACCATATATTTT. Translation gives CASSQTLRVSGNTIYF.

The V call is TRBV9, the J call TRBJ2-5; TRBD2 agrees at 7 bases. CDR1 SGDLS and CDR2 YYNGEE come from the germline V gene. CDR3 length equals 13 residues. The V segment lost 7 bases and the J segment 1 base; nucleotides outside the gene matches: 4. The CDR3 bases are TGTGCCAGCGCACGGACTAGCCAAGAGACCCAGTACTTC. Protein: CASARTSQETQYF. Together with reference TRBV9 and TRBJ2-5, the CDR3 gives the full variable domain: DSGVTQTPKHLITATGQRVTLRCSPRSGDLSVYWYQQSLDQGLQFLIQYYNGEERAKGNILERFSAQQFPDLHSELNLSSLELGDSALYFCASARTSQETQYFGPGTRLLVL.

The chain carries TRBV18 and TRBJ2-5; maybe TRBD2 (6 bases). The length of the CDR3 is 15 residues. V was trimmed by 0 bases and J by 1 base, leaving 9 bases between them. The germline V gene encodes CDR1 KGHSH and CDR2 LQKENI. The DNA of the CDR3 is TGTGCCAGCTCACCACCGGGACTGTTCCAAGAGACCCAGTACTTC. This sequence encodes CASSPPGLFQETQYF.

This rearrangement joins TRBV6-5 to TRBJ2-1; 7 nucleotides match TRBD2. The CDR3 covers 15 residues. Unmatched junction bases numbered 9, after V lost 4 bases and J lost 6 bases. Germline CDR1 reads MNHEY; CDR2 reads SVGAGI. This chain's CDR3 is CASSLYWGGTNEQFF. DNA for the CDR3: TGTGCCAGCAGTTTGTACTGGGGGGGGACCAATGAGCAGTTCTTC.

Written as DNA, the CDR3 is TGCAGCGTTGGGGGGCCCTATGATACGCAGTATTTT. Translating gives CSVGGPYDTQYF. The rearrangement joins TRBV29-1 to TRBJ2-3; tentatively, D is TRBD1 (6 bases). Per the germline V gene, CDR1 is SQVTM and CDR2 is ANQGSEA. The germline V and J ends were trimmed by 4 bases and 6 bases, with 11 bases remaining between them. The CDR3 consists of 12 residues.

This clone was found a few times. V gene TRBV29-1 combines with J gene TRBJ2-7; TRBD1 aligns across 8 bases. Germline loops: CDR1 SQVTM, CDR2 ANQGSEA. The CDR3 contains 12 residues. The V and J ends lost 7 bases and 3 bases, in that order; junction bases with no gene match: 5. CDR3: CSAGTGHYEQYF. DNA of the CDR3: TGCAGCGCCGGGACAGGTCACTACGAGCAGTACTTC.

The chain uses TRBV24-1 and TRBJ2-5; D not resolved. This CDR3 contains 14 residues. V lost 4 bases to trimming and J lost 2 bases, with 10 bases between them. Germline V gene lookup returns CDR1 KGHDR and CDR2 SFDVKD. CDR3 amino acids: CATSDRSVQETQYF. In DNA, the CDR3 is TGTGCCACCAGTGACCGCAGTGTTCAAGAGACCCAGTACTTC.

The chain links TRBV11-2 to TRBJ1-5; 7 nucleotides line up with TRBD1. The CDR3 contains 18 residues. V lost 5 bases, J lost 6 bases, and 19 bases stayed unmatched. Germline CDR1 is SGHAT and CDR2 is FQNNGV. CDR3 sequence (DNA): TGTGCCAGCAGCGCAGGGCAGGGGAAGACAGGGAGAGGTCAGCCCCAGCATTTT. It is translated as CASSAGQGKTGRGQPQHF.

The CDR3 coding sequence is TGTGCCAGCAGCTTGGCAGCCTACGAGCAGTACTTC. It is translated as CASSLAAYEQYF. The V and J genes are TRBV5-8 and TRBJ2-7; no reliable D call. The V gene lost 0 bases and the J gene lost 2 bases, with 3 bases spanning the gap. The CDR3 runs 12 residues. Germline V gives CDR1 SGHTS, CDR2 YDEGEE.

The CDR3 protein is CASARGEETQYF. The DNA of the CDR3 is TGCGCCAGCGCAAGGGGTGAAGAGACCCAGTACTTC. The chain carries TRBV5-1 and TRBJ2-5; D is possibly TRBD1 (5 bases). V gave up 7 bases and J gave up 3 bases, with 10 bases separating them. From germline, CDR1 is SGHRS and CDR2 YFSETQ. CDR3 length: 12 amino acids.

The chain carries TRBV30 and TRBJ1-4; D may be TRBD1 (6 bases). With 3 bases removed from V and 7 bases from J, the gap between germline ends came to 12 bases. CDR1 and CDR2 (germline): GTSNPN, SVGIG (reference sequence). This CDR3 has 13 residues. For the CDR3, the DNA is TGTGCCTGGAGGACCGTGGGGGCTGAAAAACTGTTTTTT. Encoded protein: CAWRTVGAEKLFF.

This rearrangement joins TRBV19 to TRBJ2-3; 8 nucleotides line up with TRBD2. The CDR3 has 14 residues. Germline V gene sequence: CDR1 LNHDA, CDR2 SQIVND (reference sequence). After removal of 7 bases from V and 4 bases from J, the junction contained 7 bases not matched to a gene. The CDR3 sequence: CASKNGGAADTQYF. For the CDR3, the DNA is TGTGCCAGTAAAAACGGGGGGGCAGCAGATACGCAGTATTTT.

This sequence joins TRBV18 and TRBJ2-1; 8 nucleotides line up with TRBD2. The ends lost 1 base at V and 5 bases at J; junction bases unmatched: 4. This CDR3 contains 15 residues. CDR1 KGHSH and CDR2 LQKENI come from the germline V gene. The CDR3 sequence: CASSPLSGEDNEQFF. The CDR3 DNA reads TGTGCCAGCTCACCACTTAGCGGGGAAGACAATGAGCAGTTCTTC.

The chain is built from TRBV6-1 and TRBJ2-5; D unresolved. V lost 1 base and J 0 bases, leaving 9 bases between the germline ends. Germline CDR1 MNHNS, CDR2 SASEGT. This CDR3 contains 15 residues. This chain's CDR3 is CASSEGSAYQETQYF. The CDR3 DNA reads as TGTGCCAGCAGTGAAGGGTCCGCGTACCAAGAGACCCAGTACTTC.

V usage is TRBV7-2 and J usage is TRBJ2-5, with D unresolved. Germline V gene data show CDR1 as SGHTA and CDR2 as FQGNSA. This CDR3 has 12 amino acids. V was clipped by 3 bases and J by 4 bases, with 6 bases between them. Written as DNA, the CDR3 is TGTGCCAGCAGCTTTACGCGAGAGACCCAGTACTTC. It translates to CASSFTRETQYF.

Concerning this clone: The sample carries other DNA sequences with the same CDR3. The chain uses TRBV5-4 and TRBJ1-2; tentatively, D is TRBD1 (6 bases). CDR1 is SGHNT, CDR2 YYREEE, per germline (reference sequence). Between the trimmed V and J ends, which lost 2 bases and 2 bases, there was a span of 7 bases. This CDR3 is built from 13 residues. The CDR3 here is CASSFTGNYGYTF. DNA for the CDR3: TGTGCCAGCAGCTTCACAGGGAACTATGGCTACACCTTC.

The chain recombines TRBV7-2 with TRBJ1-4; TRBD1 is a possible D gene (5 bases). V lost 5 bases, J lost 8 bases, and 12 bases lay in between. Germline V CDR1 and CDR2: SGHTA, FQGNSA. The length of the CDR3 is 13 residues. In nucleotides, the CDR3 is TGTGCCAGCAGCCGGGAGTACAGGGAAAAACTGTTTTTT. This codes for CASSREYREKLFF.

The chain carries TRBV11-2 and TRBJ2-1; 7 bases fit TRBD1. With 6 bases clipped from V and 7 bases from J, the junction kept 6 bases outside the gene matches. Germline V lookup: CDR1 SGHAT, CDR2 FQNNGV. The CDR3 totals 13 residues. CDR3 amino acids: CASRRTGKNEQFF. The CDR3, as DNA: TGTGCCAGCAGAAGGACAGGAAAGAATGAGCAGTTCTTC. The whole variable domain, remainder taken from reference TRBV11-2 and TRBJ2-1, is EAGVAQSPRYKIIEKRQSVAFWCNPISGHATLYWYQQILGQGPKLLIQFQNNGVVDDSQLPKDRFSAERLKGVDSTLKIQPAKLEDSAVYLCASRRTGKNEQFFGPGTRLTVL.

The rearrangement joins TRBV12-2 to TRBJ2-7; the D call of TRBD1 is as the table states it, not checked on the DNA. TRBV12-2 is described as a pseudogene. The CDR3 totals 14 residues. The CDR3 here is CASPGTVANYEQYF. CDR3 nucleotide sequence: TGTGCAAGCCCAGGGACAGTAGCGAACTACGAGCAGTACTTC.

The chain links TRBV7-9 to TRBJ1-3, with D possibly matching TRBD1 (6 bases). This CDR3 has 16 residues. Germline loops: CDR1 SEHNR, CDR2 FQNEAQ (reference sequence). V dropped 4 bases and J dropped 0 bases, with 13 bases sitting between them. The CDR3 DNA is TGTGCCAGCAGCTCCCGACAGGCGAGCTCTGGAAACACCATATATTTT. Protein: CASSSRQASSGNTIYF. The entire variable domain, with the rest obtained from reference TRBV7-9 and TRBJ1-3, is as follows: DTGVSQNPRHKITKRGQNVTFRCDPISEHNRLYWYRQTLGQGPEFLTYFQNEAQLEKSRLLSDRFSAERPKGSFSTLEIQRTEQGDSAMYLCASSSRQASSGNTIYFGEGSWLTVV.

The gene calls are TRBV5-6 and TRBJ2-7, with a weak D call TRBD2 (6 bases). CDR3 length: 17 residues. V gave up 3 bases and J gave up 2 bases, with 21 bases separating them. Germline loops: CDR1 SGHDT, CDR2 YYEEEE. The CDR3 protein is CASSSRWGVAGTYEQYF. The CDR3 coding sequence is TGTGCCAGCAGCTCACGGTGGGGGGTAGCCGGTACCTACGAGCAGTACTTC.

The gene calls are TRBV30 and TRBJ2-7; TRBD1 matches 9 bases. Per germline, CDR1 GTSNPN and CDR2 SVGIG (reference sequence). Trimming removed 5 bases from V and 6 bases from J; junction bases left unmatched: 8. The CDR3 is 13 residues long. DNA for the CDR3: TGTGCCTGGGGACCGGGACAGGGAACCGAGCAGTACTTC. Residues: CAWGPGQGTEQYF.

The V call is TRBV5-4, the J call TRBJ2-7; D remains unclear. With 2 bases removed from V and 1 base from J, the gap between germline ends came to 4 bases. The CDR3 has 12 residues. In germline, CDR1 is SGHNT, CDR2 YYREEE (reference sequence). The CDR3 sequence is CASSFLSYEQYF. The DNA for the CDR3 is TGTGCCAGCAGCTTTCTATCCTACGAGCAGTACTTC.

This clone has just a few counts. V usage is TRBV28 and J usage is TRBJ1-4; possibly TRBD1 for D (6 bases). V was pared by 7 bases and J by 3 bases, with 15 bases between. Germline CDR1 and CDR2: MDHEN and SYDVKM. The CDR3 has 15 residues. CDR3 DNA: TGTGCCAGCACCGCAACAGGGATTGCTAATGAAAAACTGTTTTTT. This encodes CASTATGIANEKLFF.

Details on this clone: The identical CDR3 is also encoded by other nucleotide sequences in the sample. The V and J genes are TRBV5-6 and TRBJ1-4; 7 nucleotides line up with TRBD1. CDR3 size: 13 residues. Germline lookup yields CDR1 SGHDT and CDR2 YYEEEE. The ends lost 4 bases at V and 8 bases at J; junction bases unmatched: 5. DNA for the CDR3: TGTGCCAGCAGCGGCGGGACAGTAGAAAAACTGTTTTTT. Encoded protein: CASSGGTVEKLFF.

In DNA form, the CDR3 reads TGTGCCACCCATTCCGGGGCCTACAATGAGCAGTTCTTC. Translating gives CATHSGAYNEQFF. The V gene is TRBV10-3, the J gene TRBJ2-1; D might be TRBD2 (5 bases). V was cut by 10 bases and J by 2 bases, with 12 bases left in between. From germline, CDR1 is ENHRY and CDR2 SYGVKD. The length of the CDR3 is 13 residues.